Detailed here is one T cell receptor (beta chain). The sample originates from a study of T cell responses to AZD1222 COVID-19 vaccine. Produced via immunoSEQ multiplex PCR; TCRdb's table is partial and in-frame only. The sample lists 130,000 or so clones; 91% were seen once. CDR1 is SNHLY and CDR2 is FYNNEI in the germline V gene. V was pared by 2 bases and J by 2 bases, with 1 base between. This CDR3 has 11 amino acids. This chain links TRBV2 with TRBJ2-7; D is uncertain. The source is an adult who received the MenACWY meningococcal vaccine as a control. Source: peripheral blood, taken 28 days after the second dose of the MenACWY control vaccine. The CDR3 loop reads CASSETYEQYF. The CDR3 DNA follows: TGTGCCAGCAGTGAAACCTACGAGCAGTACTTC. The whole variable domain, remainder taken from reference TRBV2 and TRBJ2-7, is EPEVTQTPSHQVTQMGQEVILRCVPISNHLYFYWYRQILGQKVEFLVSFYNNEISEKSEIFDDQFSVERPDGSNFTLKIRSTKLEDSAMYFCASSETYEQYFGPGTRLTVT.